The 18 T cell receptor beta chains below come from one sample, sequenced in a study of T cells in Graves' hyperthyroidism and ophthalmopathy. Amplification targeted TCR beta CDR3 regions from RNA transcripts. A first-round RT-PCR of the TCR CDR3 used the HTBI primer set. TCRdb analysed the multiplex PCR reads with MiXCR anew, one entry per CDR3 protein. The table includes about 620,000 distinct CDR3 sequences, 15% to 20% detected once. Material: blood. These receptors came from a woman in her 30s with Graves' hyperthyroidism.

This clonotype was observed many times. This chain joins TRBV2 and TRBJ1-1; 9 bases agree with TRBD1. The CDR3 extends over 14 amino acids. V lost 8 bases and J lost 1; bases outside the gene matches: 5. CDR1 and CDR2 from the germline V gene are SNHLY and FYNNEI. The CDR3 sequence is CASSVDRGNTEAFF. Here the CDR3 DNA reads TGTGCCAGCTCCGTGGACAGGGGGAACACTGAAGCTTTCTTT. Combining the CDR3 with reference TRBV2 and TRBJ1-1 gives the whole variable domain EPEVTQTPSHQVTQMGQEVILRCVPISNHLYFYWYRQILGQKVEFLVSFYNNEISEKSEIFDDQFSVERPDGSNFTLKIRSTKLEDSAMYFCASSVDRGNTEAFFGQGTRLTVV.

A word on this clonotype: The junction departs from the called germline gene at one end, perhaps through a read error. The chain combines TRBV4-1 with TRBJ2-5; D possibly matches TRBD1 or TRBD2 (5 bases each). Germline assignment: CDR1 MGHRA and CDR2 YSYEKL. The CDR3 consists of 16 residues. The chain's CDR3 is CASSIASQGPQETQYF. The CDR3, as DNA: TGTGCCAGTAGTATCGCGTCTCAGGGACCGCAAGAGACCCAGTACTTC.

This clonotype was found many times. CDR3 nucleotide sequence: TGCAGTGCCCAGTCCCTAGCGGGAGCCAGGGCAGATACGCAGTATTTT. Amino acids: CSAQSLAGARADTQYF. The chain combines TRBV20-1 with TRBJ2-3, with 10 bases aligning to TRBD2. This CDR3 is 16 amino acids long. V shed 6 bases and J 4 bases; nucleotides not matched to a gene: 13. Germline V gives CDR1 DFQATT, CDR2 SNEGSKA (reference sequence).

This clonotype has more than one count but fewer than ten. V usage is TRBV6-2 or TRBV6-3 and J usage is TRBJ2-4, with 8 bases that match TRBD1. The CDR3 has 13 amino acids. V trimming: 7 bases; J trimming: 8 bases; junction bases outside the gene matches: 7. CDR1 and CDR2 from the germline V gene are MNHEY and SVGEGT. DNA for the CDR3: TGTGCCAGCACGAGGACAGGGCGGGACATTCAGTACTTC. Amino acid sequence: CASTRTGRDIQYF.

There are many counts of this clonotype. The CDR3 sequence: CSVSSGTSNSLEQYF. The CDR3 nucleotides are TGCAGCGTCTCGAGTGGGACTAGTAACTCACTCGAGCAGTACTTC. The rearrangement links TRBV29-1 to TRBJ2-7; TRBD2 matches at 8 bases. Germline V gene sequence: CDR1 SQVTM, CDR2 ANQGSEA. Trimming took 6 bases from V and 6 from J; bases not matched to a gene: 16. The CDR3 sequence is 15 residues long.

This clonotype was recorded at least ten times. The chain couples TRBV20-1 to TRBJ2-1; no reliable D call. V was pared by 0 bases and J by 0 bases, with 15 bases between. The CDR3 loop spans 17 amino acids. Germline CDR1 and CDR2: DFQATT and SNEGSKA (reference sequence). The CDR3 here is CSARDGTGAGSYNEQFF. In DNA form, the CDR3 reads TGCAGTGCTAGAGATGGTACCGGCGCCGGCTCCTACAATGAGCAGTTCTTC.

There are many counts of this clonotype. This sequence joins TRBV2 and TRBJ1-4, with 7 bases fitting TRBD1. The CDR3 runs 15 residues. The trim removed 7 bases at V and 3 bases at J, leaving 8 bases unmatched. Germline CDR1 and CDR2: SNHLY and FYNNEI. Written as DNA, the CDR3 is TGTGCCAGCACACAGACACAGGGGCCTAATGAAAAACTGTTTTTT. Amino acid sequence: CASTQTQGPNEKLFF. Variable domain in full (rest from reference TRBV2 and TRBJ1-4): EPEVTQTPSHQVTQMGQEVILRCVPISNHLYFYWYRQILGQKVEFLVSFYNNEISEKSEIFDDQFSVERPDGSNFTLKIRSTKLEDSAMYFCASTQTQGPNEKLFFGSGTQLSVL.

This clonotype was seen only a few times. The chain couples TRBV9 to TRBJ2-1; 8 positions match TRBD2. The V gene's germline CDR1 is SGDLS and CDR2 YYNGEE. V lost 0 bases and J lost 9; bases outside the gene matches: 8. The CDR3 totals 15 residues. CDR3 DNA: TGTGCCAGCAGCGTAGGGTCGGGAGGGCCTGTTGAGCAGTTCTTC. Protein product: CASSVGSGGPVEQFF.

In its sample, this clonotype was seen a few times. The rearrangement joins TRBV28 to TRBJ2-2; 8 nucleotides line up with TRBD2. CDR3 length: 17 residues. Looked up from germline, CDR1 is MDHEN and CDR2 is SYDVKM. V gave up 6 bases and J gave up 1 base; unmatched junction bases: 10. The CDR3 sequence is CASRPRARGGNTGELFF. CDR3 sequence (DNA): TGTGCCAGCAGGCCCAGGGCTCGGGGGGGGAACACCGGGGAGCTGTTTTTT.

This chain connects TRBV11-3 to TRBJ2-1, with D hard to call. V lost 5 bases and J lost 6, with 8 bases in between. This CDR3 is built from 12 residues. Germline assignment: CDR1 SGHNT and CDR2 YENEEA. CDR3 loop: CASSTVGNEQFF. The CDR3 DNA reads TGTGCCAGCAGCACTGTGGGCAATGAGCAGTTCTTC.

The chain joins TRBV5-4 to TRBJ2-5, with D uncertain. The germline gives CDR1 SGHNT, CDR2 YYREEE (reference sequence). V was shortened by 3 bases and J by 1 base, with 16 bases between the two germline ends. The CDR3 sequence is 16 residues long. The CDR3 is CASSSPLSGPQETQYF. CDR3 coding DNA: TGTGCCAGCAGCTCGCCCCTGTCGGGCCCCCAAGAGACCCAGTACTTC.

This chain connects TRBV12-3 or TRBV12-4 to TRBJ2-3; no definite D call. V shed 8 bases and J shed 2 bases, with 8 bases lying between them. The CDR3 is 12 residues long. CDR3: CASGATTDTQYF. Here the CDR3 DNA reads TGTGCCAGCGGAGCGACCACAGATACGCAGTATTTT.

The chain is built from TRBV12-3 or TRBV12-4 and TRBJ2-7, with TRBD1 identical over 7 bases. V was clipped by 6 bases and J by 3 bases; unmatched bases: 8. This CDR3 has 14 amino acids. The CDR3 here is CASSLTGQHYEQYF. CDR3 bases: TGTGCCAGCAGCTTGACGGGACAGCACTACGAGCAGTACTTC.

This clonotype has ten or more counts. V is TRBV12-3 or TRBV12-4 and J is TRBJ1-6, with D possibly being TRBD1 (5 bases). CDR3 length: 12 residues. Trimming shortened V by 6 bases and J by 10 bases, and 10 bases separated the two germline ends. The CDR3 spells CASSLGGSPLHF. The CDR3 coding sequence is TGTGCCAGCAGCTTGGGGGGGTCACCCCTCCACTTT.

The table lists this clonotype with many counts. The CDR3 bases are TGTGCCAGCAGTGAGCGGACAGCCTACGAGCAGTACTTC. Translated, it gives CASSERTAYEQYF. This sequence joins TRBV6-1 and TRBJ2-7, with D perhaps TRBD1 (6 bases). Trimming left V 3 bases short and J 2 bases short, with 8 bases between. Germline V gene lookup returns CDR1 MNHNS and CDR2 SASEGT. There are 13 residues in the CDR3.

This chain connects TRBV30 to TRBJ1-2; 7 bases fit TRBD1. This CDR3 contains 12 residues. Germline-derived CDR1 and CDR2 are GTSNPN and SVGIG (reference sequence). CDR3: CAASGTVYGYTF. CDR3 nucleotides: TGTGCTGCCTCCGGGACAGTCTATGGCTACACCTTC. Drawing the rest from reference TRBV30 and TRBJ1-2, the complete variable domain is SQTIHQWPATLVQPVGSPLSLECTVEGTSNPNLYWYRQAAGRGLQLLFYSVGIGQISSEVPQNLSASRPQDRQFILSSKKLLLSDSGFYLCAASGTVYGYTFGSGTRLTVV.

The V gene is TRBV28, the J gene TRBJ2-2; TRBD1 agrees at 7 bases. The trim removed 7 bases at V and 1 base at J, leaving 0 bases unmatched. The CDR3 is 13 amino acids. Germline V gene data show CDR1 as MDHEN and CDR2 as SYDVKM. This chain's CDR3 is CASNRGNTGELFF. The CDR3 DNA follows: TGTGCCAGCAACAGGGGGAACACCGGGGAGCTGTTTTTT.

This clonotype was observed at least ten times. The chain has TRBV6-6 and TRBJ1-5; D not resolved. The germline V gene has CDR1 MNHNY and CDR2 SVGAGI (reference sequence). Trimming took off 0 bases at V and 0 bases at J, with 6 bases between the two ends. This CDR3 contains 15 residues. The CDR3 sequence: CASSYSGISNQPQHF. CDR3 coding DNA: TGTGCCAGCAGTTACTCAGGGATTAGCAATCAGCCCCAGCATTTT.